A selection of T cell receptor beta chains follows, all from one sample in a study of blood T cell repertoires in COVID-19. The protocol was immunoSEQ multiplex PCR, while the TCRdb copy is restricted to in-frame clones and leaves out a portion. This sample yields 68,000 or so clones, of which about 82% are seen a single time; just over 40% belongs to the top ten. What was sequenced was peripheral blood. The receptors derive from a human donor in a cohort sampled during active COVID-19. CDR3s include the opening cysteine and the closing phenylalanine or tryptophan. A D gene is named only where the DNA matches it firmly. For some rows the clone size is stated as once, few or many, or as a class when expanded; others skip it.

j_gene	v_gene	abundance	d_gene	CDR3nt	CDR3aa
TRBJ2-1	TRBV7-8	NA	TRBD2	TGTGCCAGCAGCCTAGCGGTACCAGACAATGAGCAGTTCTTC	CASSLAVPDNEQFF
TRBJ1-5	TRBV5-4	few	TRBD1	TGTGCCAGCAGCTTCCAGGGGGCCGAGCAGCCCCAGCATTTT	CASSFQGAEQPQHF
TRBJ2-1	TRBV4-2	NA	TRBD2	TGTGCCAGCAGACCAACTCGGGGGGGTTCCTACAATGAGCAGTTCTTC	CASRPTRGGSYNEQFF
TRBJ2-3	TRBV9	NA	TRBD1	TGTGCCAGCAGCCCACTCGACAGGGGGCCCACAGATACGCAGTATTTT	CASSPLDRGPTDTQYF
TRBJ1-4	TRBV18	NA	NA	TGTGCCAGCTCACCACCAGGGAGAAATGAAAAACTGTTTTTT	CASSPPGRNEKLFF
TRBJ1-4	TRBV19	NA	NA	TGTGCCAGTAGGAGCGTACAGGGACGGAATGAAAAACTGTTTTTT	CASRSVQGRNEKLFF
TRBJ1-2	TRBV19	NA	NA	TGTGCCAGTACCCGCCGGGACACCCTGGGCGGCTACACCTTC	CASTRRDTLGGYTF
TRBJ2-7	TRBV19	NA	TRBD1	TGTGCCAGTAGTGTGGACAGGGGTCGGTACGAGCAGTACTTC	CASSVDRGRYEQYF
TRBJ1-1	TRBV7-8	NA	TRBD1	TGTGCCAGCAGGGAGAGCTCCGGGACAGCGAACACTGAAGCTTTCTTT	CASRESSGTANTEAFF
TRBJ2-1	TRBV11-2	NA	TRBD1	TGTGCCAGCAGCCTCCGACAGGGGGACTACAATGAGCAGTTCTTC	CASSLRQGDYNEQFF
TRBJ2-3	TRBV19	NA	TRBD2	TGTGCCAGTAGTATAGTAGGGGCTAGCGGGAAAGATACGCAGTATTTT	CASSIVGASGKDTQYF
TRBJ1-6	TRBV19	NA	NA	TGTGCCAGTAGTACGGGACTCTCACCCCTCCACTTT	CASSTGLSPLHF
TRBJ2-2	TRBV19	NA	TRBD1	TGTGCCAGTAGTCCCTGGACAGGAGGGAACACCGGGGAGCTGTTTTTT	CASSPWTGGNTGELFF
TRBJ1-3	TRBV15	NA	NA	TGTGCCACCAGCGGGACTTCTGGAAACACCATATATTTT	CATSGTSGNTIYF
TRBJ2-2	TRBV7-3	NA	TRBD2	TGTGCCAGCAGCCCCTCCCGGCTAGCGGGAGACAGCGGGGAGCTGTTTTTT	CASSPSRLAGDSGELFF
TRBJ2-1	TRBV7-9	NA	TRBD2	TGTGCCAGCAGCTTAGCCCGACTAGCGGGGTACAATGAGCAGTTCTTC	CASSLARLAGYNEQFF
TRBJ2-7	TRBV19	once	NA	TGTGCCAGTAGTGTAAATCTAGGCTACGAGCAGTACTTC	CASSVNLGYEQYF
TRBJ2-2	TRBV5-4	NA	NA	TGTGCCAGCAGCTTGGCCCGGGATTCCGGGGAGCTGTTTTTT	CASSLARDSGELFF
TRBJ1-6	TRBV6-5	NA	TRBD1	TGTGCCAGCAGTTACAACAGGGGGAATTCACCCCTCCACTTT	CASSYNRGNSPLHF
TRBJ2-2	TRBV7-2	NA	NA	TGTGCCAGCAGCACGGACACCGGGGAGCTGTTTTTT	CASSTDTGELFF
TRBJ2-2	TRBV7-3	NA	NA	TGTGCCAGCAGCGTACGGGGGAGTGGGGAGCTGTTTTTT	CASSVRGSGELFF
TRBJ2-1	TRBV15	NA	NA	TGTGCCACCAGCAGAGATCCGGGGTACAATGAGCAGTTCTTC	CATSRDPGYNEQFF
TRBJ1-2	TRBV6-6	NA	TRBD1	TGTGCCAGCAGTCCAGTCTTTGGACAGGGTGGGAATGGCTACACCTTC	CASSPVFGQGGNGYTF
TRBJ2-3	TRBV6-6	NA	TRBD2	TGTGCCAGCAAAATTAGCGGGCGCACAGATACGCAGTATTTT	CASKISGRTDTQYF
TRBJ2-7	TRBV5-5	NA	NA	TGTGCCAGCAGTCTCAATACTTACGAGCAGTACTTC	CASSLNTYEQYF
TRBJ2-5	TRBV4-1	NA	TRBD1	TGCGCCAGCAGCCAAGATAATTCCCCGGGACAGGGAGTTTCCCAGTACTTC	CASSQDNSPGQGVSQYF
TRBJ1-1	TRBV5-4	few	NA	TGTGCCAGCAGCTTGACCCCAGGTACTGAAGCTTTCTTT	CASSLTPGTEAFF
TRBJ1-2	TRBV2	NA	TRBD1	TGTGCCAGCAGTGGAGCAGGAACAGGGGATGGCTACACCTTC	CASSGAGTGDGYTF
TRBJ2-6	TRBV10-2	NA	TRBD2	TGCGCCAGCAGTGCCGGGAGGTATGATGGGGCCAACGTCCTGACTTTC	CASSAGRYDGANVLTF
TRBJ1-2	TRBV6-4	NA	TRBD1	TGTGCCAGCAGTGACTCGATGGCAGGGGGTGGCTACACCTTC	CASSDSMAGGGYTF
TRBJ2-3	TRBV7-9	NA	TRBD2	TGTGCCAGCAGCCCCCTGACTCGCGGGGGGGATACGCAGTATTTT	CASSPLTRGGDTQYF
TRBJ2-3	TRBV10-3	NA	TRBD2	TGTGCCATCAGGAGAGGACTAGCGGGGGGGCTAGATACGCAGTATTTT	CAIRRGLAGGLDTQYF
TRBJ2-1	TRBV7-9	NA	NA	TGTGCCAGCAGCCCATCGAGGGGCCAGGAGGGACTGTTCTTC	CASSPSRGQEGLFF
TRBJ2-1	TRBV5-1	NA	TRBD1	TGCGCCAGCAGCCTCCGACAGGGGAATGAGCAGTTCTTC	CASSLRQGNEQFF
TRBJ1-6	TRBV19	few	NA	TGTGCCAGTAGTGGTGCAGTCGAACCCCCCCCGGAGGCCCTCCACTTT	CASSGAVEPPPEALHF
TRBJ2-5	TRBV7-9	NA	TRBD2	TGTGCCAGCAGCCCTGGGACTAGCGGGGAGCAAGAGACCCAGTACTTC	CASSPGTSGEQETQYF
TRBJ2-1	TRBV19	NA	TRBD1	TGTGCCAGTAGGCCCGGGACAGGGGGCGATGAGCAGTTCTTC	CASRPGTGGDEQFF
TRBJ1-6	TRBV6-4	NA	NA	TGTGCCAGCAGTGACATGGGCTTACCGAATTCACCCCTCCACTTT	CASSDMGLPNSPLHF
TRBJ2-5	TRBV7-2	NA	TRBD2	TGTGCCAGCAGCTTAGGGACTAGCTCGGAGACCCAGTACTTC	CASSLGTSSETQYF